This T cell receptor beta chain was sequenced in a study of response to subunit inactivated influenza vaccine. MiXCR, applied by TCRdb to the RT-PCR reads, yields one record per CDR3 protein. The sample contains 530,000 or so distinct CDR3 sequences, less than 30% of which appear only once. The germline V and J ends were trimmed by 4 bases and 0 bases, with 8 bases remaining between them. The CDR3 spans 15 residues. Germline V gene data show CDR1 as SGHRS and CDR2 as YFSETQ. The input for sequencing was CD4+ T cells sorted from PBMCs, taken less than 6 days after vaccination. This receptor was identified in a man aged 45-65 years who received an inactivated influenza vaccine. The V call is TRBV5-1, the J call TRBJ2-6, with D unclear. The CDR3 sequence is CASSPRSSGANVLTF. CDR3 coding DNA: TGCGCCAGCAGCCCCAGAAGCTCTGGGGCCAACGTCCTGACTTTC.